The rows below give T cell receptor beta chains drawn from one sample of a study of CD8+CD57+ T cells in acquired aplastic anemia. MiXCR, run by TCRdb on the reads, gives a single entry per CDR3 protein. Among about 190,000 distinct CDR3 sequences listed, 64% were seen once. Input material: sorted CD4+, CD8+, or CD8+CD57+ T cells (not recorded which) from PBMCs. These receptors came from a human donor with severe aplastic anemia or a healthy control (not recorded which). The CDR3 runs from the conserved cysteine through the conserved F or W. The D gene is left open where the match is weak. Size values are once, few and many counts, or a class for expanded clones, and some rows have none.

V gene	clone size	D gene	J gene	CDR3 DNA	CDR3 protein
TRBV14	NA	NA	TRBJ2-5	TGTGCCAGCAGCCAAGTCGCGTACCAAGAGACCCAGTACTTC	CASSQVAYQETQYF
TRBV9	NA	NA	TRBJ1-2	TGTGCCAGCAGCGCGGCGGCAGGCCCCTATGGCTACACCTTC	CASSAAAGPYGYTF
TRBV10-3	NA	NA	TRBJ1-2	TGTGCCATCAGTACCGACAATAACGGTGGCTACACCTTC	CAISTDNNGGYTF
TRBV5-8	NA	TRBD1	TRBJ2-7	TGTGCCAGCAGCTCCGGACAGGGGGTCACTGTGGACGAGCAGTACTTC	CASSSGQGVTVDEQYF
TRBV24-1	NA	TRBD1	TRBJ2-3	TGTGCCACCAGTGACACTACCAGGACAGGGAGTACAGATACGCAGTATTTT	CATSDTTRTGSTDTQYF
TRBV9	NA	NA	TRBJ2-6	TGTGCCAGCAGCGTAGACGCAGTGGGGTCTGGGGCCAACGTCCTGACTTTC	CASSVDAVGSGANVLTF
TRBV5-1	NA	NA	TRBJ2-5	TGCGCCAGCAGCTTGGGGCAACTCATCCAAGAGACCCAGTACTTC	CASSLGQLIQETQYF
TRBV28	many	NA	TRBJ2-7	TGTGCCAGCAGTCCGGGACTCATCTCCTACGAGCAGTACTTC	CASSPGLISYEQYF
TRBV29-1	once	NA	TRBJ2-2	TGCAGCGTTGGCGGGACGTTCGCCGGGGAGCTGTTTTTT	CSVGGTFAGELFF
TRBV15	many	NA	TRBJ2-7	TGTGCCACCAGCAGAGATTTTGGAAAGTACGAGCAGTACTTC	CATSRDFGKYEQYF